The 24 T cell receptor beta chains below come from one sample, sequenced in a study of T cell repertoires in ileal Crohn's disease. TCRdb keeps only in-frame clones here, not all; method: immunoSEQ multiplex PCR. This sample carries about 62,000 clones, around 90% of them seen once, and the ten largest clones take 2% to 2.5%. Time point described: neoterminal ileum biopsy at postoperative endoscopy, about 6 months after surgery. Material for sequencing was ileal tissue. The source is an adult with Crohn's disease.

This clone was seen once. The chain is built from TRBV28 and TRBJ1-6; D gene ambiguous. Trimming stripped 3 bases from V and 2 bases from J, with 8 bases between. Looked up from germline, CDR1 is MDHEN and CDR2 is SYDVKM. The CDR3 runs to 15 residues. The CDR3 DNA follows: TGTGCCAGCAGTTTTGCGGGGACCTATAATTCACCCCTCCACTTT. This encodes CASSFAGTYNSPLHF.

The chain couples TRBV27 to TRBJ1-1; D may be TRBD1 (6 bases). Trimming stripped 8 bases from V and 3 bases from J, with 25 bases between. Germline-derived CDR1 and CDR2 are MNHEY and SMNVEV (reference sequence). The CDR3 contains 17 residues. This chain's CDR3 is CASVPYPKGEQDTEAFF. In nucleotides, the CDR3 is TGTGCCAGCGTTCCTTACCCCAAGGGGGAACAGGACACTGAAGCTTTCTTT.

CDR3 residues: CASSQARLRNTEAFF. DNA for the CDR3: TGTGCCAGCAGCCAGGCCAGACTGAGGAACACTGAAGCTTTCTTT. The chain joins TRBV14 to TRBJ1-1; no clear D. The CDR3 length is 15 residues. Germline V gene data show CDR1 as SGHDN and CDR2 as FVKESK. Trimming pared 3 bases from V and 1 base from J, leaving 12 bases between.

This clone came up once. The J gene is TRBJ2-2, the V gene TRBV7-2, with D maybe TRBD1 (5 bases). V shed 7 bases and J shed 4 bases, with 25 bases lying between them. CDR1 is SGHTA, CDR2 FQGNSA, per germline. The length of the CDR3 is 18 residues. This CDR3 is CASKFLPWTNFGTGELFF. The CDR3 DNA sequence: TGTGCCAGCAAGTTTCTCCCCTGGACAAACTTTGGCACCGGGGAGCTGTTTTTT.

This clone has a handful of counts. V is TRBV6-1 and J is TRBJ1-2, with 7 bases fitting TRBD1. Germline values: CDR1 MNHNS, CDR2 SASEGT. V shed 4 bases and J 4 bases; nucleotides not matched to a gene: 9. The CDR3 extends over 15 amino acids. The CDR3 here is CASSAIQTGSYGYTF. DNA of the CDR3: TGTGCCAGCAGTGCCATTCAGACAGGGAGCTATGGCTACACCTTC.

The chain has TRBV9 and TRBJ2-3; no clear D. The CDR3 runs to 13 residues. Germline V CDR1 and CDR2: SGDLS, YYNGEE. The V end was cut by 0 bases, the J end by 4 bases, with 6 bases between. The DNA of the CDR3 is TGTGCCAGCAGCGTAGAACTTCCAGATACGCAGTATTTT. This codes for CASSVELPDTQYF.

The chain employs TRBV28 and TRBJ1-2; no firm D call. CDR1 is MDHEN, CDR2 SYDVKM, per germline. The V gene lost 5 bases and the J gene lost 0 bases, with 13 bases spanning the gap. The CDR3 has 15 amino acids. For the CDR3, the DNA is TGTGCCAGCAGTCCCCGAGGAGAAGCTAACTATGGCTACACCTTC. Protein: CASSPRGEANYGYTF.

The V gene is TRBV5-1, the J gene TRBJ1-5, with D perhaps TRBD1 (6 bases). The ends were cut back, 1 base at V and 7 bases at J, with 15 bases in the middle. CDR1 SGHRS and CDR2 YFSETQ come from the germline V gene. The length of the CDR3 is 15 residues. The CDR3 DNA sequence: TGCGCCAGCAGCTTGTCAGGACAGACAGGACAGCCCCAGCATTTT. Protein sequence: CASSLSGQTGQPQHF.

This rearrangement joins TRBV19 to TRBJ2-3; no clear D gene. Germline V gene sequence: CDR1 LNHDA, CDR2 SQIVND (reference sequence). The V end was cut by 5 bases, the J end by 3 bases, with 12 bases between. This CDR3 has 14 amino acids. CDR3 DNA sequence: TGTGCCAGTAGTTGGCCCAAGAGGACAGATACGCAGTATTTT. It specifies CASSWPKRTDTQYF.

The rearrangement uses TRBV15 and TRBJ1-5; TRBD1 is a possible D gene (6 bases). The CDR3 length is 14 residues. Trimming shortened V by 4 bases and J by 5 bases, and 12 bases separated the two germline ends. Germline V gene lookup returns CDR1 LNHNV and CDR2 YYDKDF (reference sequence). The CDR3 DNA follows: TGTGCCACCAGCATCCCGACAGGAGATCAGCCCCAGCATTTT. It translates to CATSIPTGDQPQHF.

The chain joins TRBV6-5 to TRBJ2-7; TRBD2 is a possible D gene (5 bases). The V end was cut by 2 bases, the J end by 0 bases, with 11 bases between. Per the germline V gene, CDR1 is MNHEY and CDR2 is SVGAGI. The CDR3 runs 15 residues. The CDR3 is CASSYGNSGSYEQYF. In DNA, the CDR3 is TGTGCCAGCAGTTACGGGAACAGCGGCTCCTACGAGCAGTACTTC.

This clone appeared once. The chain combines TRBV7-9 with TRBJ2-3, with D perhaps matching TRBD1 (6 bases). The CDR3 sequence is 16 residues long. The germline V and J ends were trimmed by 2 bases and 3 bases, with 15 bases remaining between them. In germline, CDR1 is SEHNR, CDR2 FQNEAQ (reference sequence). CDR3 loop: CASSLRGQRPTDTQYF. The CDR3 DNA is TGTGCCAGCAGCTTACGAGGACAGAGACCAACAGATACGCAGTATTTT.

The V call is TRBV10-3, the J call TRBJ2-1, with D perhaps matching TRBD2 (6 bases). Germline CDR1 and CDR2: ENHRY and SYGVKD. CDR3 length: 14 amino acids. Trimming pared 4 bases from V and 3 bases from J, leaving 10 bases between. CDR3 bases: TGTGCCATCAGTGTTGGGGGGATCTACAATGAGCAGTTCTTC. It specifies CAISVGGIYNEQFF.

The chain joins TRBV19 to TRBJ2-7, with TRBD2 matching 8 bases. Trimming removed 2 bases from V and 5 bases from J; junction bases left unmatched: 5. CDR3 length: 14 amino acids. Germline loops: CDR1 LNHDA, CDR2 SQIVND (reference sequence). CDR3 coding DNA: TGTGCCAGTAGTATATCAGGGACTAGAGACGAGCAGTACTTC. Translated, it gives CASSISGTRDEQYF.

The chain joins TRBV5-8 to TRBJ2-6; 7 positions agree with TRBD1. V trimming: 6 bases; J trimming: 4 bases; junction bases outside the gene matches: 7. This CDR3 has 15 residues. Germline V CDR1 and CDR2: SGHTS, YDEGEE. CDR3 sequence reads: CASIKTGSGANVLTF. In DNA form, the CDR3 reads TGTGCCAGCATCAAGACAGGGTCAGGGGCCAACGTCCTGACTTTC. The variable domain in full, completed from reference TRBV5-8 and TRBJ2-6, reads EAGVTQSPTHLIKTRGQQATLRCSPISGHTSVYWYQQALGLGLQFLLWYDEGEERNRGNFPPRFSGRQFPNYSSELNVNALELEDSALYLCASIKTGSGANVLTFGAGSRLTVL.

V gene TRBV13 combines with J gene TRBJ2-1; 11 nucleotides line up with TRBD2. V was pared by 5 bases and J by 0 bases, with 27 bases of the junction left unmatched. The germline gives CDR1 PRHDT, CDR2 FYEKMQ (reference sequence). This CDR3 has 24 residues. CDR3 in amino acids: CASSLRGDRENPTSGAPSYNEQFF. The CDR3 DNA is TGTGCCAGCAGCCTAAGGGGTGACAGGGAGAACCCGACTAGCGGGGCCCCCTCCTACAATGAGCAGTTCTTC. The full variable domain, completed using reference TRBV13 and TRBJ2-1, is AAGVIQSPRHLIKEKRETATLKCYPIPRHDTVYWYQQGPGQDPQFLISFYEKMQSDKGSIPDRFSAQQFSDYHSELNMSSLELGDSALYFCASSLRGDRENPTSGAPSYNEQFFGPGTRLTVL.

CDR3 residues: CASSQGQGVGNTIYF. The CDR3 coding sequence is TGCGCCAGCAGCCAAGGGCAGGGGGTTGGAAACACCATATATTTT. The gene calls are TRBV4-3 and TRBJ1-3, with TRBD1 matching over 7 bases. Germline loops: CDR1 LGHNA, CDR2 YSLEER. The CDR3 covers 15 residues. V lost 1 base to trimming and J lost 3 bases; unmatched junction nucleotides: 3.

The rearrangement uses TRBV4-1 and TRBJ1-2, with D perhaps matching TRBD1 (6 bases). The CDR3 totals 16 residues. Germline CDR1 MGHRA, CDR2 YSYEKL. With 1 base removed from V and 6 bases from J, the gap between germline ends came to 18 bases. Here the CDR3 reads CASSQASPGAGDGYTF. CDR3 DNA: TGCGCCAGCAGCCAAGCGTCTCCAGGGGCAGGGGATGGCTACACCTTC.

The chain carries TRBV19 and TRBJ2-2; TRBD2 agrees at 8 bases. Germline assignment: CDR1 LNHDA and CDR2 SQIVND (reference sequence). V trimming: 1 base; J trimming: 3 bases; junction bases outside the gene matches: 13. The CDR3 runs to 19 residues. The CDR3 DNA follows: TGTGCCAGTAGTATAGCCATCCCTTCGGGAGGGAGGCACACCGGGGAGCTGTTTTTT. Translation gives CASSIAIPSGGRHTGELFF.

This clone was seen only a few times. V gene TRBV7-9 combines with J gene TRBJ2-7, with D perhaps TRBD2 (5 bases). The V and J ends lost 5 bases and 0 bases respectively, with 20 bases between them. Germline V gene lookup returns CDR1 SEHNR and CDR2 FQNEAQ (reference sequence). CDR3 length equals 17 residues. CDR3 loop: CASSPVHPGMSSYEQYF. Written as DNA, the CDR3 is TGTGCCAGCAGCCCGGTACATCCGGGGATGAGCTCCTACGAGCAGTACTTC.

The V and J genes are TRBV27 and TRBJ1-5; no firm D call. The length of the CDR3 is 14 residues. CDR1 MNHEY and CDR2 SMNVEV come from the germline V gene (reference sequence). With 3 bases removed from V and 2 bases from J, the gap between germline ends came to 8 bases. CDR3 nucleotides: TGTGCCAGCAGTTTTGGTGCAGGCAATCAGCCCCAGCATTTT. Protein: CASSFGAGNQPQHF.

The rearrangement links TRBV4-1 to TRBJ1-2, with D possibly TRBD1 on 5 matching bases. The CDR3 sequence is 15 residues long. CDR1 is MGHRA, CDR2 YSYEKL, per germline. The V end was cut by 0 bases, the J end by 4 bases, with 12 bases between. The CDR3 DNA sequence: TGCGCCAGCAGCCAAGATCCGGGGGAGGGCTATGGCTACACCTTC. This translates into CASSQDPGEGYGYTF.

The CDR3 loop is CASSLGQVAGEKLFF. The CDR3 region has the DNA TGTGCCAGCAGTTTAGGCCAGGTGGCGGGTGAAAAACTGTTTTTT. This chain joins TRBV27 and TRBJ1-4; no clear D gene. This CDR3 contains 15 residues. Germline V lookup: CDR1 MNHEY, CDR2 SMNVEV (reference sequence). V was shortened by 2 bases and J by 7 bases, with 14 bases between the two germline ends.

The gene calls are TRBV18 and TRBJ1-3, with D perhaps matching TRBD1 (6 bases). This CDR3 spans 15 amino acids. V dropped 3 bases and J dropped 4 bases, with 13 bases sitting between them. Per germline, CDR1 KGHSH and CDR2 LQKENI. The CDR3: CASSPGTLTGNTIYF. CDR3 DNA: TGTGCCAGCTCACCCGGGACATTGACGGGAAACACCATATATTTT.